This T cell receptor (beta chain) was identified in a study of shared clonotypes between healthy human individuals. Across the whole study: Each donor had three CD4 naive, three CD4 memory, two CD8 naive and one CD8 memory plate.

The CDR3 runs to 16 residues. Between the trimmed V and J ends, which lost 5 bases and 0 bases, there was a span of 17 bases. Germline CDR1 and CDR2: SQVTM and ANQGSEA. Cells designated naive CD8 were CD45RO-negative and were positively selected for CCR7, with terminally differentiated effector memory CD45RA+ cells excluded. Donors were healthy HIV-negative adults without recent acute infections or vaccinations. A deep-level run was used for the assay. Repertoires were generated with immunoSEQ multiplex PCR, while TCRdb's copy carries only in-frame clones and drops some. The profile shows 550,000 to 600,000 clones, 95% to 98% of them singletons.

The sequence derives from a man aged 25-45 years in good health. J is TRBJ2-1 and V is TRBV29-1, with D perhaps TRBD2 (5 bases). The sample taken for sequencing was naive CD8+ T cells sorted from blood. This CDR3 reads CSVTGSLGSSYNEQFF. CDR3 bases: TGCAGCGTTACGGGGTCCCTGGGAAGCTCCTACAATGAGCAGTTCTTC.